A single sample is the source of the 30 T cell receptor beta chains below, sequenced in a study of shared clonotypes between healthy human individuals. Produced via immunoSEQ multiplex PCR; TCRdb's table is partial and in-frame only. This table holds 2.5 million or so clones, just over 90% found once. The sample taken for sequencing was naive CD4+ T cells sorted from blood. Regarding subset: CD45RA+ positively selected. The source of these receptors is a man younger than 35 in good health.

V is TRBV7-9 and J is TRBJ2-5; TRBD1 is a possible D gene (6 bases). The CDR3 totals 15 residues. Germline-derived CDR1 and CDR2 are SEHNR and FQNEAQ (reference sequence). Trimming shortened V by 4 bases and J by 4 bases, and 16 bases separated the two germline ends. The CDR3 region is CASSSTGTLGETQYF. CDR3 nucleotides: TGTGCCAGCAGCTCTACCGGGACACTGGGAGAGACCCAGTACTTC. Full variable domain (outside the CDR3, taken from reference TRBV7-9 and TRBJ2-5): DTGVSQNPRHKITKRGQNVTFRCDPISEHNRLYWYRQTLGQGPEFLTYFQNEAQLEKSRLLSDRFSAERPKGSFSTLEIQRTEQGDSAMYLCASSSTGTLGETQYFGPGTRLLVL.

This chain links TRBV5-1 with TRBJ1-4; no firm D call. Germline V gene data show CDR1 as SGHRS and CDR2 as YFSETQ. The germline V and J ends were trimmed by 1 base and 4 bases, with 11 bases remaining between them. The CDR3 consists of 15 residues. The CDR3, as DNA: TGCGCCAGCAGCTTGAGATGGAGGAATAATGAAAAACTGTTTTTT. It translates to CASSLRWRNNEKLFF.

This chain connects TRBV27 to TRBJ1-1; TRBD1 aligns across 7 bases. Trimming at V came to 5 bases and at J to 7 bases, leaving 7 bases not matched to a gene. Per germline, CDR1 MNHEY and CDR2 SMNVEV (reference sequence). This CDR3 is 13 amino acids long. The CDR3 DNA is TGTGCCAGCAGTGCCCGGACAGGCTTTGAAGCTTTCTTT. Its protein product is CASSARTGFEAFF.

The sample holds one count of this clone. The chain carries TRBV6-1 and TRBJ2-7; 7 bases agree with TRBD1. This CDR3 spans 14 amino acids. Trimming removed 3 bases from V and 4 bases from J; junction bases left unmatched: 6. The germline gives CDR1 MNHNS, CDR2 SASEGT. The CDR3 protein is CASSELTGWYEQYF. CDR3 coding DNA: TGTGCCAGCAGTGAGCTGACAGGGTGGTACGAGCAGTACTTC.

Comments on this clone: A single base separates this from a much larger clone, so it may be a read error. Other DNA variants within this sample encode the same CDR3. The chain employs TRBV5-6 and TRBJ1-2; 7 bases match TRBD1. The CDR3 extends over 13 amino acids. V lost 4 bases to trimming and J lost 2 bases; unmatched junction nucleotides: 2. Germline V gene sequence: CDR1 SGHDT, CDR2 YYEEEE. The CDR3 DNA is TGTGCCAGCAGCCCGGACAGGAACTATGGCTACACCTTC. It encodes CASSPDRNYGYTF.

This clone has more than one count but fewer than ten. This rearrangement joins TRBV6-1 to TRBJ2-7, with 9 bases that match TRBD1. The CDR3 is 15 amino acids. Looked up from germline, CDR1 is MNHNS and CDR2 is SASEGT. After removal of 0 bases from V and 4 bases from J, the junction contained 4 bases not matched to a gene. The DNA of the CDR3 is TGTGCCAGCAGTGAAGCGCCGGGACAGGGTTACGAGCAGTACTTC. Its translation: CASSEAPGQGYEQYF.

V and J are TRBV6-1 and TRBJ1-1, with D perhaps matching TRBD1 (6 bases). Germline V lookup: CDR1 MNHNS, CDR2 SASEGT. V gave up 6 bases and J gave up 1 base, with 12 bases separating them. This CDR3 region has 14 residues. Here the CDR3 reads CASRIDRTNTEAFF. CDR3 bases: TGTGCCAGCAGGATAGACAGGACGAACACTGAAGCTTTCTTT.

With regard to this clone: The sample has other DNA sequences that encode this CDR3 too. The gene calls are TRBV5-1 and TRBJ2-7, with D maybe TRBD1 (6 bases). Germline lookup yields CDR1 SGHRS and CDR2 YFSETQ. CDR3 length: 14 residues. V was pared by 7 bases and J by 0 bases, with 14 bases between. CDR3 in amino acids: CASSGTTSSYEQYF. In DNA, the CDR3 is TGCGCCAGCTCCGGGACAACGAGCTCCTACGAGCAGTACTTC.

This clone has only one observation. The chain combines TRBV6-5 with TRBJ1-6, with D tentatively TRBD1 (6 bases). Trimming cost V 5 bases and J 9 bases, with 17 bases left between them. The germline V gene encodes CDR1 MNHEY and CDR2 SVGAGI. The CDR3 length is 15 residues. In DNA form, the CDR3 reads TGTGCCAGCAGTATAAGCGGGACACTGAGTTCACCCCTCCACTTT. Amino acid sequence: CASSISGTLSSPLHF.

This sequence joins TRBV4-1 and TRBJ1-1; D is unclear. V was cut by 0 bases and J by 5 bases, with 1 base left in between. This CDR3 is 11 amino acids long. Germline values: CDR1 MGHRA, CDR2 YSYEKL. The CDR3 DNA is TGCGCCAGCAGCCAAGATACTGAAGCTTTCTTT. This codes for CASSQDTEAFF.

This chain links TRBV7-3 with TRBJ2-2; 7 bases are shared with TRBD1. With 2 bases clipped from V and 1 base from J, the junction kept 7 bases outside the gene matches. Germline CDR1 reads SGHTA; CDR2 reads FQGTGA. This CDR3 is built from 17 residues. In nucleotides, the CDR3 is TGTGCCAGCAGCTTATCCCGGGACAGTCAGAACACCGGGGAGCTGTTTTTT. This gives the protein CASSLSRDSQNTGELFF. Using reference TRBV7-3 and TRBJ2-2 for the parts outside the CDR3, the full variable domain is GAGVSQTPSNKVTEKGKYVELRCDPISGHTALYWYRQSLGQGPEFLIYFQGTGAADDSGLPNDRFFAVRPEGSVSTLKIQRTERGDSAVYLCASSLSRDSQNTGELFFGEGSRLTVL.

The chain is built from TRBV11-2 and TRBJ2-2, with 10 bases lining up with TRBD2. The ends lost 5 bases at V and 4 bases at J; junction bases unmatched: 7. This CDR3 is 16 amino acids long. Germline V gives CDR1 SGHAT, CDR2 FQNNGV. The CDR3 loop reads CASSLSGGTITGELFF. In nucleotides, the CDR3 is TGTGCCAGCAGCCTTAGCGGGGGGACGATCACCGGGGAGCTGTTTTTT.

With respect to this clone: Other DNA sequences in the sample encode the same CDR3. V usage is TRBV5-4 and J usage is TRBJ2-3; TRBD2 matches 8 bases. There are 15 residues in the CDR3. The J segment lost 1 base and the V segment lost 0 bases, leaving 1 base of the junction unmatched. Germline CDR1 and CDR2: SGHNT and YYREEE (reference sequence). The CDR3 loop reads CASSLAGGGTDTQYF. The CDR3 region has the DNA TGTGCCAGCAGCTTGGCGGGAGGGGGCACAGATACGCAGTATTTT. Looking up the rest from reference TRBV5-4 and TRBJ2-3 gives the full variable domain: ETGVTQSPTHLIKTRGQQVTLRCSSQSGHNTVSWYQQALGQGPQFIFQYYREEENGRGNFPPRFSGLQFPNYSSELNVNALELDDSALYLCASSLAGGGTDTQYFGPGTRLTVL.

The V call is TRBV30, the J call TRBJ1-2, with D uncertain. V gave up 2 bases and J gave up 1 base, with 5 bases separating them. This CDR3 has 12 residues. CDR1 and CDR2 (germline): GTSNPN, SVGIG (reference sequence). CDR3 protein: CAWSHSNYGYTF. In DNA, the CDR3 is TGTGCCTGGAGTCACAGTAACTATGGCTACACCTTC.

This clone has more than one count but fewer than ten. The J gene is TRBJ1-1, the V gene TRBV28; D remains unclear. The ends were cut back, 6 bases at V and 7 bases at J, with 9 bases in the middle. This CDR3 comprises 11 residues. Looked up from germline, CDR1 is MDHEN and CDR2 is SYDVKM. The CDR3 spells CASRGEIEAFF. The CDR3 region has the DNA TGTGCCAGCAGGGGAGAAATTGAAGCTTTCTTT. The full variable domain, completed using reference TRBV28 and TRBJ1-1, is DVKVTQSSRYLVKRTGEKVFLECVQDMDHENMFWYRQDPGLGLRLIYFSYDVKMKEKGDIPEGYSVSREKKERFSLILESASTNQTSMYLCASRGEIEAFFGQGTRLTVV.

This clone was counted once. The V and J genes are TRBV18 and TRBJ1-1; D gene uncertain. V was shortened by 6 bases and J by 4 bases, with 12 bases between the two germline ends. Per germline, CDR1 KGHSH and CDR2 LQKENI. The CDR3 totals 13 residues. CDR3 amino acids: CASSLDILTEAFF. For the CDR3, the DNA is TGTGCCAGCTCTCTAGACATACTCACTGAAGCTTTCTTT.

This sequence joins TRBV7-9 and TRBJ1-1, with 7 bases that match TRBD1. The V gene's germline CDR1 is SEHNR and CDR2 FQNEAQ (reference sequence). V trimming: 5 bases; J trimming: 5 bases; junction bases outside the gene matches: 8. CDR3 length: 14 residues. The CDR3 spells CASSGQGGRTEAFF. The CDR3 DNA is TGTGCCAGCAGCGGTCAGGGGGGCAGGACTGAAGCTTTCTTT.

The chain combines TRBV5-4 with TRBJ2-1; 7 nucleotides agree with TRBD1. From germline, CDR1 is SGHNT and CDR2 YYREEE (reference sequence). CDR3 length: 15 amino acids. Trimming removed 4 bases from V and 7 bases from J; junction bases left unmatched: 11. The DNA for the CDR3 is TGTGCCAGCAGCGTCCCCCGGGACAGTTTAAATGAGCAGTTCTTC. This encodes CASSVPRDSLNEQFF.

The rearrangement uses TRBV25-1 and TRBJ1-2; D is ambiguous. V was shortened by 2 bases and J by 0 bases, with 10 bases between the two germline ends. The CDR3 covers 15 residues. Germline CDR1 MGHDK, CDR2 SYGVNS. The CDR3 region has the DNA TGTGCCAGCAGTGAACCCGACACAGCTAACTATGGCTACACCTTC. It codes for CASSEPDTANYGYTF.

The chain carries TRBV6-6 and TRBJ2-6; perhaps D is TRBD1 or TRBD2 (5 bases each). This CDR3 region has 16 residues. Trimming pared 6 bases from V and 0 bases from J, leaving 12 bases between. Germline V gives CDR1 MNHNY, CDR2 SVGAGI (reference sequence). As DNA, the CDR3 is TGTGCCAGCAGCCGCCCAGGGACCTCTGGGGCCAACGTCCTGACTTTC. Its translation is CASSRPGTSGANVLTF.

This chain links TRBV29-1 with TRBJ2-7; D is perhaps TRBD1 (6 bases). Trimming left V 2 bases short and J 2 bases short, with 13 bases between. The germline CDR1 and CDR2 sequences are SQVTM and ANQGSEA. CDR3 length: 14 residues. CDR3 in amino acids: CSVELDRPTYEQYF. DNA for the CDR3: TGCAGCGTTGAATTAGACAGGCCTACCTACGAGCAGTACTTC.

V and J are TRBV6-6 and TRBJ1-3; TRBD1 matches at 7 bases. Germline trimming cut 2 bases from V and 1 base from J; bases unmatched to any gene: 2. CDR1 MNHNY and CDR2 SVGAGI come from the germline V gene (reference sequence). This CDR3 is 15 amino acids long. The CDR3, as DNA: TGTGCCAGCAGTTACATGGGACAGTCTGGAAACACCATATATTTT. This sequence encodes CASSYMGQSGNTIYF.

The chain joins TRBV5-1 to TRBJ1-5; no firm D call. Germline V gene sequence: CDR1 SGHRS, CDR2 YFSETQ. The CDR3 runs 16 residues. Trimming removed 4 bases at V and 7 bases at J, with 21 bases between. The CDR3: CASSGSDEWDKQPQHF. CDR3 sequence (DNA): TGCGCCAGCAGCGGTTCGGATGAGTGGGATAAGCAGCCCCAGCATTTT.

The DNA for the CDR3 is TGTGCCAGCAGCCCCCGACAAGGGGGCCAGAACACCGGGGAGCTGTTTTTT. Amino acids: CASSPRQGGQNTGELFF. J is TRBJ2-2 and V is TRBV11-2, with 7 nucleotides matching TRBD1. Germline V lookup: CDR1 SGHAT, CDR2 FQNNGV. With V trimmed by 5 bases and J by 1 base, 10 bases remained unmatched. The CDR3 length is 17 residues.

The V call is TRBV9, the J call TRBJ1-5; 8 nucleotides line up with TRBD1. This CDR3 comprises 14 residues. J gave up 7 bases and V 1 base, and 4 bases lay outside the gene matches. Germline CDR1 is SGDLS and CDR2 is YYNGEE. The DNA for the CDR3 is TGTGCCAGCAGCGTACAGGGGGCCGGACAGCCCCAGCATTTT. It is translated as CASSVQGAGQPQHF.

V is TRBV7-9 and J is TRBJ2-1; 9 nucleotides align to TRBD2. This CDR3 contains 17 residues. The V and J ends lost 4 bases and 1 base, in that order; junction bases with no gene match: 8. Per germline, CDR1 SEHNR and CDR2 FQNEAQ (reference sequence). The chain's CDR3 is CASSSRGAGGSYNEQFF. In nucleotides, the CDR3 is TGTGCCAGCAGCTCCCGGGGAGCGGGAGGATCCTACAATGAGCAGTTCTTC.

A single count supports this clone. The rearrangement uses TRBV4-1 and TRBJ1-1; TRBD1 agrees at 7 bases. The V gene end was trimmed by 0 bases and the J gene end by 3 bases; junction bases not matched to a gene: 10. The germline CDR1 and CDR2 sequences are MGHRA and YSYEKL. The CDR3 is 17 amino acids. CDR3 residues: CASSQDGQGDGDTEAFF. The CDR3 DNA reads as TGCGCCAGCAGCCAAGACGGCCAGGGGGACGGAGACACTGAAGCTTTCTTT.

This clone was detected only a few times. The chain carries TRBV6-5 and TRBJ1-5; D might be TRBD1 (6 bases). The length of the CDR3 is 14 residues. Trimming took 6 bases from V and 2 from J, leaving 11 bases between them. Germline V gene data show CDR1 as MNHEY and CDR2 as SVGAGI. The CDR3 DNA sequence: TGTGCCAGCAGGGCGTCAGGGGGCAATCAGCCCCAGCATTTT. It yields the protein CASRASGGNQPQHF.

V is TRBV13 and J is TRBJ2-3, with 7 positions matching TRBD2. The CDR3 sequence is 17 residues long. The junction had 12 bases not matched to a gene; V was cut back by 5 bases and J by 1 base. The germline V gene has CDR1 PRHDT and CDR2 FYEKMQ (reference sequence). CDR3 bases: TGTGCCAGCAGCATAAACCTAAGCGGGGCTCGCACAGATACGCAGTATTTT. Its translation: CASSINLSGARTDTQYF.

This chain connects TRBV7-2 to TRBJ2-7, with 8 bases identical to TRBD1. Trimming took 4 bases from V and 0 from J; bases not matched to a gene: 2. CDR1 SGHTA and CDR2 FQGNSA come from the germline V gene. The CDR3 runs 14 residues. The CDR3: CASSSDRVSYEQYF. The CDR3 nucleotides are TGTGCCAGCAGCTCGGACAGGGTCTCCTACGAGCAGTACTTC.